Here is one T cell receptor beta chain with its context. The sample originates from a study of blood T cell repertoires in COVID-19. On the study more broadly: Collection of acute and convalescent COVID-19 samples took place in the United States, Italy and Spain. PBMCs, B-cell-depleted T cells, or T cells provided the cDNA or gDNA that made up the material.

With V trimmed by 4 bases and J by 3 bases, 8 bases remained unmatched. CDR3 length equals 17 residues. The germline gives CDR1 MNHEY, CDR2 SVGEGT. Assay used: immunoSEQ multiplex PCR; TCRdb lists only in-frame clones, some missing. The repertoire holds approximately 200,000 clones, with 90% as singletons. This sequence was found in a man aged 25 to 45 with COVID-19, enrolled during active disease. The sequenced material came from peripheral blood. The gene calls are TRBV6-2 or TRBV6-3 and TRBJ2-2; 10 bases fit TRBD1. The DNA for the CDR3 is TGTGCCAGCAGTTGGCTACCAGGACAGGGGGACACCGGGGAGCTGTTTTTT. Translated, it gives CASSWLPGQGDTGELFF.